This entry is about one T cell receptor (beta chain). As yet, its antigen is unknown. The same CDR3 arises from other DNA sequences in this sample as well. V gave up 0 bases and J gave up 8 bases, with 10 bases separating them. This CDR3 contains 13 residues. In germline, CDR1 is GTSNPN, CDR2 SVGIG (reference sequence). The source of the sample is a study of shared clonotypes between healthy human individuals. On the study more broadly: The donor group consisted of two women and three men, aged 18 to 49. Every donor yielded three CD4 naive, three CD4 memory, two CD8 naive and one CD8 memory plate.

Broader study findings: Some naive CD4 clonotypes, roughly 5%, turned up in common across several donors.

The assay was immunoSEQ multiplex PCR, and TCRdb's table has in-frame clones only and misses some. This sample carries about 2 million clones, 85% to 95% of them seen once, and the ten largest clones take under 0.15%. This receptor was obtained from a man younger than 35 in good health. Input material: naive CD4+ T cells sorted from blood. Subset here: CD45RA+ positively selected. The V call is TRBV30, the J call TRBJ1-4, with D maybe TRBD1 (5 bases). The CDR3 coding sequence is TGTGCCTGGAGTGTAAGGACAAACGAAAAACTGTTTTTT. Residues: CAWSVRTNEKLFF.